This T cell receptor beta chain emerged from a study of control samples from healthy donors and cancer patients (dated by TCRdb to the early 2020s). The library was produced with the immunoSEQ multiplex PCR assay. TCRdb mirrors the immuneACCESS table, restricted to in-frame sequences. Some clones are absent from its copies; in checked studies, under half trace to an unresolved V gene, and the reason for the others is unknown. Within this sample are 95,000 to 150,000 clones, with around nine tenths of them counted one time only. In total, the top ten clones hold approximately 9% of the sample. As for this clone: This receptor's antigen is unknown. One base away there is no much larger clone; base qualities are not given.

V gives up 5 bases and J gives up 11 bases, and the segment between their germline ends measures 16 bases. From its cysteine to its phenylalanine, the CDR3 spans 12 amino acids. Only the CDR3 part of the read is kept: 36 bases, read in frame from the first base. Taken from the germline V gene (reference sequence), the CDR1 and CDR2 loops are WNHNN and SYGVQD. Sequencing used blood. Rearrangement joined TRBV10-1 to TRBJ2-7, with the D call perhaps TRBD1 or TRBD2, as 5 bases match in each case. The sequence was collected from a man in his forties in good health. The DNA sequence is given as TGCGCCAGCAGTTCGATCCCGGGACCGAAGTACTTC. This translates into CASSSIPGPKYF.